This T cell receptor beta chain is from a study of identical twins listed by TCRdb under 2016. Background on the whole study: To test whether fetal clonotypes persist, the study used deep sequencing on TCR alpha and beta repertoires from monozygotic twins, unrelated adults of various ages, and cord blood. To rule out contamination, the twin experiments were replicated at different times with different library preparation protocols.

Concerning this clonotype itself: What antigen it recognizes has not been identified. No quality values exist for individual bases; no much larger clone is one base distant.

The library was produced with 5' RACE. The reads were generated on an Illumina HiSeq 2000. Template switching added a universal primer binding site, and the final cDNA carried a unique molecular identifier that allowed TCR cDNA molecules to be counted accurately. First-strand cDNA for TCR alpha and beta chains was synthesized from specific primers in the conserved constant-segment region. To control for contamination, every cDNA library carried two barcodes: a SMART-Mk sample barcode plus Illumina barcodes. TruSeq adapter sequences, together with Illumina sample barcodes, were added in two successive PCR steps. The TCR alpha and beta cDNA libraries were sequenced on the Illumina HiSeq platform using custom primers. Under the source paper's analysis protocol: Unique molecular identifiers were extracted from raw reads with MiGEC, and CDR3 positions were determined with MiXCR. For each individual, recombination models were inferred using an EM algorithm with the repgenHMM and IGoR tools. Shared clonotype analysis was performed with the tcR package in R, normalizing sharing by the product of cloneset sizes. To study raw recombination free of thymic and clonal selection effects, out-of-frame nonproductive sequences were analyzed. The public reads were quality trimmed at Q25 with fastp and then assembled into clones with MiXCR by TCRdb, keeping productive beta chains. Entries that share a CDR3 protein sequence are merged under the most common genes and DNA. The V and J calls were not made by the authors but by TCRdb's processing. This sample is represented by about 340,000 distinct CDR3 sequences; about 12% of them were singletons. The ten largest clones take up approximately 7.6% of the sample.

Germline trimming: 7 bases from V, 5 bases from J; junction bases outside gene matches: 5. According to the germline V gene, CDR1 reads SGHTA and CDR2 reads FQGTGA. From the cysteine up to the phenylalanine, the CDR3 has a length of 14 residues. Only the CDR3 region is kept as DNA, spanning 42 bases read in frame from base 1. All donors were healthy Caucasians. The twin cohort comprised three pairs of female monozygotic twins, all aged roughly 18 to 30 years. Positive isolation kits from Invitrogen were used to isolate the CD4+ and CD8+ T cell populations. The study at large found these results: In monozygotic twins, recombination models systematically underestimated out-of-frame TCR alpha sharing, but the models matched the sharing seen between unrelated individuals. Out-of-frame TCR alpha sequences shared between twins showed an excess of low generation-probability sequences compared with coincidental sharing between unrelated individuals. Zero-insertion analyses could be partly confounded by invariant T cells such as MAIT and iNKT, although diverse VJ usage argued against such confounding for most clonotypes. In beta out-of-frame sequences, excess twin sharing was weaker, because having fewer shared sequences lowered the signal-to-noise ratio. Because the same donors could not be followed over many years, conclusions were based on cross-sectional statistical analysis. Abundant cord blood beta clonotypes carried fewer insertions; young adult naive repertoires showed a weaker similar trend, while memory repertoires showed none.

The sample also formed part of further work on yellow fever vaccine responses in identical twins. As the second study states: The authors reported that the T cell response to vaccination in identical twins appeared partly convergent and partly personalized. The study precisely tracked vaccine-responding T cell clones in identical twins.

Sequenced: CD8+ T cells sorted from blood. The chain joins TRBV7-3 to TRBJ2-2; TRBD2 aligns with 9 central bases. The TCR was taken from a young woman in good health. Here the CDR3 is given as CASTLAGSTGELFF. The nucleotide sequence is given as TGTGCCAGCACCCTAGCGGGATCAACCGGGGAGCTGTTTTTT.